This T cell receptor beta chain derives from a study of prognosis after radiotherapy for stage I lung cancer. J gave up 4 bases and V 6 bases, and 7 bases lay outside the gene matches. The CDR3 totals 15 residues. From germline, CDR1 is MDHEN and CDR2 SYDVKM. CDR3 of TCR beta was amplified from genomic DNA via a two-round multiplex PCR. Used in first-round PCR were primers specific to each TRBV and TRBJ gene. A single record per CDR3 protein comes from TCRdb applying MiXCR to the multiplex PCR reads. Of 25,000 to 35,000 distinct CDR3 sequences in the sample, 40% to 55% were seen once. This clonotype was detected ten times or more.

The rearrangement joins TRBV28 to TRBJ2-2; 8 bases line up with TRBD1. Sequencing used PBMCs, obtained before or after stereotactic body radiation therapy (not recorded which). The TCR sequence derives from a donor aged 50 or older with non-small cell lung cancer. CDR3 DNA sequence: TGTGCCAGCAGAGGACAGGGTAGGGTCACCGGGGAGCTGTTTTTT. It yields the protein CASRGQGRVTGELFF.